This TCR beta chain was recovered during a study of Ad26.COV2.S vaccination and SARS-CoV-2 variants. Study-level information: Administration of Ad26.COV2.S was intramuscular, either once or twice 56 days apart.

Broader study findings: Analyses of TCR breadth and depth may have underestimated total T cell responses.

Profiling relied on immunoSEQ multiplex PCR, and the TCRdb table lists in-frame clones only, not all of them. The sample lists a few hundred thousand clones, around 87% occurring once. Comments on this clone: The antigen is not known.

The CDR3 consists of 14 residues. V lost 4 bases and J lost 4, with 15 bases in between. Germline assignment: CDR1 SGHRS and CDR2 YFSETQ. The sample's treatment: about 20 received Ad26.COV2.S at low or high dose, single or two shots; about 5 received placebo; per-sample allocation not given. Material that was analyzed had been drawn on day 63 after the first vaccine or placebo injection. The sequence was collected from a person aged 18 to 59 who received the Ad26.COV2.S COVID-19 vaccine or a placebo. The sequences come from peripheral blood, collected in a trial of Ad26.COV2.S vaccine versus placebo. This chain connects TRBV5-1 to TRBJ2-7, with D possibly called TRBD1 or TRBD2 (5 bases each). The CDR3 is CASSGPGTAYEQYF. The CDR3 DNA sequence: TGCGCCAGCAGCGGCCCGGGGACGGCGTACGAGCAGTACTTC.